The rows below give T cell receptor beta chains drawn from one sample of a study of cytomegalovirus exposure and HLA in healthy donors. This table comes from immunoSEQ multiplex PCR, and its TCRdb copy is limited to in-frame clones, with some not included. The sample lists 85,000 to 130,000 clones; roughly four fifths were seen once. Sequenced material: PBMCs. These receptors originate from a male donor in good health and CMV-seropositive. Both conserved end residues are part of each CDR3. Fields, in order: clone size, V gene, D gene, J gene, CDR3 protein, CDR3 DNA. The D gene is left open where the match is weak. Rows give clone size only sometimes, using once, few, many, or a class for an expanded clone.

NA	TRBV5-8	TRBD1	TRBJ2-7	CASSPGTVSYEQYF	TGTGCCAGCAGCCCCGGGACAGTCTCCTACGAGCAGTACTTC
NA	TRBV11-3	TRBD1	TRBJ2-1	CASSSYRGLGNEQFF	TGTGCCAGCAGCTCGTACAGGGGGTTGGGCAATGAGCAGTTCTTC
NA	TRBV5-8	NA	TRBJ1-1	CASSLGGENTEAFF	TGTGCCAGCAGCTTGGGGGGGGAGAACACTGAAGCTTTCTTT
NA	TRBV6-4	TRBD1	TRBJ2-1	CASSDQTGTVPFF	TGTGCCAGCAGTGATCAGACCGGGACAGTCCCGTTCTTC
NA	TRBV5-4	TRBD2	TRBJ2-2	CASSLAGGRWTGELFF	TGTGCCAGCAGCTTGGCGGGGGGGCGTTGGACCGGGGAGCTGTTTTTT
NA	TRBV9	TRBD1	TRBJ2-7	CASSSGVGQGFYEQYF	TGTGCCAGCAGCTCAGGGGTGGGACAGGGGTTCTACGAGCAGTACTTC
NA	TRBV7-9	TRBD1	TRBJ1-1	CASSQPWGQEAFF	TGTGCCAGCAGCCAACCTTGGGGACAGGAAGCTTTCTTT
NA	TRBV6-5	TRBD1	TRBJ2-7	CASKGANSYEQYF	TGTGCCAGCAAGGGGGCGAACTCCTACGAGCAGTACTTC
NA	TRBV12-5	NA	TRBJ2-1	CASGLTGYEQFF	TGTGCTAGTGGTTTGACAGGTTATGAGCAGTTCTTC
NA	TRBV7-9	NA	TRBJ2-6	CASSDLQGYSGANVLTF	TGTGCCAGCAGTGACTTGCAGGGTTACTCTGGGGCCAACGTCCTGACTTTC
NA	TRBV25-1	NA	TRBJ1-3	CASSERGFGQFGNTIYF	TGTGCCAGCAGTGAGAGGGGTTTTGGACAGTTTGGAAACACCATATATTTT
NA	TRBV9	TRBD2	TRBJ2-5	CASSPDGGGSETQYF	TGTGCCAGCAGCCCGGACGGCGGGGGTTCGGAGACCCAGTACTTC
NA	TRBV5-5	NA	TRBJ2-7	CASRKAGTPSEQYF	TGTGCCAGCCGAAAGGCGGGGACCCCCAGCGAGCAGTACTTC
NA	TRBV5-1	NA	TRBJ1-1	CASSLRGETGTEAFF	TGCGCCAGCAGCTTGCGCGGGGAAACAGGCACTGAAGCTTTCTTT
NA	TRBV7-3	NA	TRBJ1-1	CASSLLGAPEAFF	TGTGCCAGCAGCTTACTGGGGGCCCCTGAAGCTTTCTTT
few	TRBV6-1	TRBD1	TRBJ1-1	CASRGDRLEGAFF	TGTGCCAGCAGGGGGGACAGACTCGAGGGGGCTTTCTTT
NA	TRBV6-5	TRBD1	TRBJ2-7	CASSYRTGDEQYF	TGTGCCAGCAGTTACCGGACAGGGGACGAGCAGTACTTC
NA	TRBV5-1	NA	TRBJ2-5	CASSADRETQYF	TGCGCCAGCAGCGCGGATCGGGAGACCCAGTACTTC
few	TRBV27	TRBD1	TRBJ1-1	CASRDRVGGTEAFF	TGTGCCAGCAGGGACAGGGTGGGGGGAACTGAAGCTTTCTTT
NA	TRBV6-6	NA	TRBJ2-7	CASRLLRQGGTYEQYF	TGTGCCAGCAGGCTATTACGGCAGGGGGGCACCTACGAGCAGTACTTC
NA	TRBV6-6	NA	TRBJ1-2	CASRGGYYGYTF	TGTGCCAGCAGAGGCGGGTACTATGGCTACACCTTC
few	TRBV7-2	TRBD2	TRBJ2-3	CASSSETGLAGARTDTQYF	TGTGCCAGCAGCTCCGAAACCGGACTAGCGGGGGCCCGCACAGATACGCAGTATTTT
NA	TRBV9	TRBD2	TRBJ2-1	CASSVRISGGAIFSYNEQFF	TGTGCCAGCAGCGTACGAATTAGCGGGGGGGCCATTTTTTCCTACAATGAGCAGTTCTTC
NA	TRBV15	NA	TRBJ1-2	CATSSYDQDRRAGYTF	TGTGCCACCAGCAGCTACGATCAAGACCGCCGAGCGGGCTACACCTTC
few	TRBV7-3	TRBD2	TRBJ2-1	CASSQTSGGHVEQFF	TGTGCCAGCAGCCAGACTAGCGGGGGGCATGTTGAGCAGTTCTTC